A selection of T cell receptor beta chains follows, all from one sample in a study of identifying expanded T cells in peripheral blood. TCRdb's copy holds only in-frame clones and misses some; the assay was immunoSEQ multiplex PCR. The table includes tens of thousands of clones, roughly 90% detected once. Sequencing input: blood. The receptors shown here come from a person between 18 and 75 years old in good health. CDR3s include the opening cysteine and the closing phenylalanine or tryptophan. Size tells how often a clone was seen (once, few, many) or the class of an expanded clone, and some rows leave it out.

>TRBV5-1|12|NA
CASSLVEGEAFF
>TRBV6-5|13|NA
CASRGQGAHGYTF
>TRBV4-1|16|NA
CASSQVGTLGIYEQYF
>TRBV5-4|13|NA
CASTVGDSGGYTF
>TRBV27|15|NA
CASSPEDDLRREQFF
>TRBV7-6|13|few
CASSLGMNTEAFF
>TRBV18|16|NA
CASSPWTGDSRETQYF
>TRBV18|15|NA
CASSPLRELNTEAFF
>TRBV9|14|NA
CASSRDVEWEGAFF
>TRBV19|14|NA
CASSIVGLANEQFF
>TRBV2|13|NA
CASSRLRGETQYF
>TRBV12-5|15|NA
CASGLGAGRGETQYF
>TRBV4-2|13|NA
CASSQVGAWEQYF
>TRBV29-1|14|NA
CSAGLGQGDYEQYF
>TRBV28|16|NA
CASSPGSPRGNQPQHF
>TRBV7-2|18|NA
CASSLSTGGYRGNQPQHF
>TRBV2|15|NA
CASSEVAGKTDTQYF
>TRBV7-2|13|NA
CASSLYRDTEAFF
>TRBV10-3|14|NA
CAISERNRGNEQYF
>TRBV5-6|17|NA
CASSAETGTGGNNEQFF
>TRBV11-2|14|NA
CASSLTTVNTEAFF
>TRBV6-5|14|NA
CASSYGASTDTQYF
>TRBV10-2|13|NA
CASSEAGKYEQYF
>TRBV29-1|17|once
CSVKLDRTGWDTGELFF
>TRBV5-1|13|NA
CASSLDRTGELFF
>TRBV12-5|17|NA
CASGFGRQGFANYGYTF
>TRBV5-4|15|NA
CASSSNRGTNYGYTF
>TRBV11-3|17|NA
CASSPPHEGASNQPQHF
>TRBV5-1|15|NA
CASSLSVSTNEKLFF
>TRBV6-1|13|NA
CASSEGLNYGYTF
>TRBV5-4|15|NA
CASSLAGLVFDEQFF
>TRBV28|16|few
CASSLLQTGGGETQYF